This TCR beta chain stems from a study of control samples from healthy donors and cancer patients. The table came from immunoSEQ multiplex PCR; TCRdb's copy has only in-frame clones and leaves some out. The sample has over 150,000 clones, roughly 94% seen once. CDR3 length equals 16 residues. Unmatched junction bases numbered 4, after V lost 3 bases and J lost 5 bases. CDR1 and CDR2 from the germline V gene are KGHSY and FQNENV. The TCR originated in a woman aged 18 to 35 in good health. This chain uses TRBV16 with TRBJ2-7, with TRBD2 identical over 16 bases. Sequencing used blood. CDR3 nucleotide sequence: TGTGCCAGCAGCCAGGGACTAGCGGGGGGGCCGGACGAGCAGTACTTC. Its protein is CASSQGLAGGPDEQYF.